This TCR beta chain was recovered during a study of technical replicates of blood from a handful of donors. Here immunoSEQ multiplex PCR was the method, and the copy in TCRdb shows in-frame clones only, minus some. The sample lists 55,000 to 70,000 clones, roughly 91% seen once, with around 4.9% in the top ten. The germline V and J ends were trimmed by 2 bases and 2 bases, with 12 bases remaining between them. The CDR3 consists of 16 residues. CDR1 and CDR2 from the germline V gene are KGHSH and LQKENI. Sequenced material: PBMCs. This TCR was sampled from a human donor in good health. Some clones in this sample may be carry-over from other donors' samples. The rearrangement uses TRBV18 and TRBJ2-2, with D possibly being TRBD2 (6 bases). The CDR3 coding sequence is TGTGCCAGCTCACCAAGTTCAGCGGGTAACACCGGGGAGCTGTTTTTT. Residues: CASSPSSAGNTGELFF. Drawing the rest from reference TRBV18 and TRBJ2-2, the complete variable domain is NAGVMQNPRHLVRRRGQEARLRCSPMKGHSHVYWYRQLPEEGLKFMVYLQKENIIDESGMPKERFSAEFPKEGPSILRIQQVVRGDSAAYFCASSPSSAGNTGELFFGEGSRLTVL.